The 22 T cell receptor beta chains given below trace back to one sample, sequenced in a study of T-cell reconstitution after alpha-beta-depleted transplantation in children. Molecular barcoding with unique molecular identifiers was used for the TCRbeta library. TCRdb re-analysed the PCR reads in MiXCR, keeping a single row per CDR3 protein. This table has tens of thousands of distinct CDR3 sequences, around 6.6% appearing once. The sample here was PBMCs from the stem cell graft donor, taken from the stem cell graft. Receptors were obtained from a human donor who donated a stem cell graft to a child with acute lymphoblastic leukemia.

There are a few counts of this clonotype. This chain uses TRBV5-6 with TRBJ2-7; 9 bases match TRBD1. With V trimmed by 2 bases and J by 6 bases, 9 bases remained unmatched. CDR3 size: 15 residues. Germline CDR1 and CDR2: SGHDT and YYEEEE. Written as DNA, the CDR3 is TGTGCCAGCAGCTTCGCCGGGACAGGGTCGATCGAGCAGTACTTC. As protein: CASSFAGTGSIEQYF.

In its sample, this clonotype was seen many times. CDR3 region: CASRTSGGQGAASGNTIYF. CDR3 nucleotides: TGTGCCAGCCGCACTTCGGGGGGACAGGGGGCGGCCTCTGGAAACACCATATATTTT. The genes are TRBV12-3 or TRBV12-4 and TRBJ1-3, with 12 bases matching TRBD1. There are 19 residues in the CDR3. Unmatched junction bases numbered 14, after V lost 8 bases and J lost 0 bases.

This clonotype was observed many times. The genes are TRBV19 and TRBJ2-5; 8 nucleotides agree with TRBD1. Trimming took 6 bases from V and 5 from J; bases not matched to a gene: 11. The CDR3 is made up of 15 amino acids. Germline V lookup: CDR1 LNHDA, CDR2 SQIVND (reference sequence). CDR3: CASSPDRAGWETQYF. Here the CDR3 DNA reads TGTGCCAGTAGCCCGGACAGGGCGGGTTGGGAGACCCAGTACTTC.

This clonotype was picked up many times. The chain couples TRBV5-1 to TRBJ2-5; 7 nucleotides match TRBD2. Germline V gene lookup returns CDR1 SGHRS and CDR2 YFSETQ. There are 15 residues in the CDR3. With 0 bases clipped from V and 5 bases from J, the junction kept 7 bases outside the gene matches. Here the CDR3 DNA reads TGCGCCAGCAGCTTGGCGCGGGAGATTGGCGAGACCCAGTACTTC. As protein: CASSLAREIGETQYF. The full variable domain, rest sourced from reference TRBV5-1 and TRBJ2-5, is KAGVTQTPRYLIKTRGQQVTLSCSPISGHRSVSWYQQTPGQGLQFLFEYFSETQRNKGNFPGRFSGRQFSNSRSEMNVSTLELGDSALYLCASSLAREIGETQYFGPGTRLLVL.

In its sample, this clonotype was seen many times. The V and J genes are TRBV7-3 and TRBJ2-5; TRBD2 matches 7 bases. This CDR3 has 15 residues. With 5 bases clipped from V and 5 bases from J, the junction kept 11 bases outside the gene matches. CDR1 is SGHTA, CDR2 FQGTGA, per germline. CDR3 DNA sequence: TGTGCCAGCAGCCCGCAGTCTAGCGGTATGGAGACCCAGTACTTC. Translated, it gives CASSPQSSGMETQYF. Full variable domain (outside the CDR3, taken from reference TRBV7-3 and TRBJ2-5): GAGVSQTPSNKVTEKGKYVELRCDPISGHTALYWYRQSLGQGPEFLIYFQGTGAADDSGLPNDRFFAVRPEGSVSTLKIQRTERGDSAVYLCASSPQSSGMETQYFGPGTRLLVL.

This clonotype was seen ten or more times. The CDR3 loop reads CASSTTSSGANVLTF. The CDR3 DNA follows: TGTGCCAGCAGTACGACTAGTTCCGGGGCCAACGTCCTGACTTTC. This chain connects TRBV6-5 to TRBJ2-6, with D tentatively TRBD2 (6 bases). CDR3 length equals 15 residues. Germline V lookup: CDR1 MNHEY, CDR2 SVGAGI. V was shortened by 5 bases and J by 4 bases, with 12 bases between the two germline ends.

This clonotype has at least ten counts. V is TRBV2 and J is TRBJ2-7; D unclear. The CDR3 is 11 residues long. The V and J ends lost 5 bases and 3 bases respectively, with 5 bases between them. The germline V gene encodes CDR1 SNHLY and CDR2 FYNNEI. CDR3 protein: CASSFLYEQYF. The CDR3 nucleotides read TGTGCCAGCAGTTTCCTCTACGAGCAGTACTTC.

This chain joins TRBV24-1 and TRBJ1-5; D remains ambiguous. This CDR3 has 12 amino acids. CDR1 is KGHDR, CDR2 SFDVKD, per germline. V lost 5 bases to trimming and J lost 2 bases, with 3 bases between them. CDR3 loop: CATSAGNQPQHF. DNA for the CDR3: TGTGCCACCAGTGCGGGCAATCAGCCCCAGCATTTT.

This chain uses TRBV23-1 with TRBJ1-5; D not resolved. TRBV23-1 is an ORF, and what it does is uncertain. V gave up 6 bases and J gave up 8 bases, with 5 bases separating them. CDR3 length: 10 residues. The chain's CDR3 is CASRDKPQHF. The CDR3 DNA follows: TGCGCCAGCAGAGATAAGCCCCAGCATTTT.

This clonotype has just one count. J is TRBJ2-1 and V is TRBV7-3, with TRBD2 matching over 9 bases. CDR3 length equals 13 residues. With V trimmed by 3 bases and J by 14 bases, 8 bases remained unmatched. The V gene's germline CDR1 is SGHTA and CDR2 FQGTGA. The CDR3, as DNA: TGTGCCAGCAGCTTGTCCTCTAGCGGGAACAAGTTCTTC. It translates to CASSLSSSGNKFF.

This clonotype was observed at least ten times. The rearrangement joins TRBV20-1 to TRBJ2-7; 9 positions match TRBD1. V was clipped by 1 base and J by 3 bases; unmatched bases: 7. The CDR3 length is 15 residues. Looked up from germline, CDR1 is DFQATT and CDR2 is SNEGSKA (reference sequence). DNA for the CDR3: TGCAGTGCTAGAGGCTCCGGGACAGGGAACTACGAGCAGTACTTC. Residues: CSARGSGTGNYEQYF.

This clonotype was seen at least ten times. This chain uses TRBV19 with TRBJ2-7, with D tentatively TRBD1 (6 bases). The V end was cut by 11 bases, the J end by 6 bases, with 26 bases between. The V gene's germline CDR1 is LNHDA and CDR2 SQIVND (reference sequence). CDR3 length: 15 amino acids. CDR3 nucleotide sequence: TGTGCCTTCCATGAGGGGGTCCGGGGCCTCCGCGAGCAGTACTTC. Translated: CAFHEGVRGLREQYF.

Note on this clonotype: The missing conserved phenylalanine or tryptophan at the end of this CDR3 makes a read error likely. No DNA is shown, since the ends of the CDR3 on it are uncertain; the CDR3 is the one TCRdb lists. The chain links TRBV12-2 to TRBJ2-3; TRBD1 reflects the table's D call only, with no check against the DNA. TRBV12-2 is recorded as a pseudogene. The CDR3 has 14 amino acids, counting both end residues. This CDR3 reads CASGGREAAQIRSI.

This clonotype was observed at least ten times. The CDR3 spells CASSLAQGRTHSGNTIYF. CDR3 DNA: TGTGCCAGCAGCTTAGCGCAGGGCCGGACGCATTCTGGAAACACCATATATTTT. The chain carries TRBV7-9 and TRBJ1-3; D possibly corresponds to TRBD1 (5 bases). The V and J ends lost 0 bases and 1 base respectively, with 16 bases between them. CDR3 length equals 18 residues. The germline gives CDR1 SEHNR, CDR2 FQNEAQ (reference sequence).

The table lists this clonotype with many counts. The chain carries TRBV20-1 and TRBJ2-7, with a tentative D call TRBD2 (7 bases). The ends were cut back, 5 bases at V and 3 bases at J, with 20 bases in the middle. Germline V gene lookup returns CDR1 DFQATT and CDR2 SNEGSKA (reference sequence). This CDR3 region has 15 residues. CDR3 coding DNA: TGCAGTGCTGAGGGGGGGACCCCAGCGGACTACGAGCAGTACTTC. Amino acid sequence: CSAEGGTPADYEQYF.

The chain joins TRBV6-5 to TRBJ1-4, with D maybe TRBD1 (5 bases). V lost 2 bases, J lost 3 bases, and 13 bases lay in between. Germline CDR1 and CDR2: MNHEY and SVGAGI. The CDR3 contains 16 residues. The CDR3 nucleotides are TGTGCCAGCAGTTACCAGGGCCGCACCGCTAATGAAAAACTGTTTTTT. Translated, it gives CASSYQGRTANEKLFF.

This clonotype was detected many times. The chain has TRBV7-9 and TRBJ2-7; 9 bases map to TRBD1. The CDR3 length is 16 residues. Per the germline V gene, CDR1 is SEHNR and CDR2 is FQNEAQ (reference sequence). V gave up 5 bases and J gave up 2 bases; unmatched junction bases: 10. CDR3 protein: CASSVSSRTGAYEQYF. The DNA of the CDR3 is TGTGCCAGCAGCGTAAGTTCTAGGACAGGGGCCTACGAGCAGTACTTC.

The chain recombines TRBV6-6 with TRBJ2-7; D tentatively fits TRBD1 or TRBD2 (5 bases each). The CDR3 consists of 15 residues. V lost 6 bases and J lost 5, with 20 bases in between. Germline CDR1 reads MNHNY; CDR2 reads SVGAGI (reference sequence). The CDR3 loop reads CASRTYRTGPHEQYF. The CDR3, as DNA: TGTGCCAGCAGGACGTACAGGACGGGGCCCCACGAGCAGTACTTC.

This clonotype was picked up many times. The gene calls are TRBV11-2 and TRBJ2-3; no clear D gene. Germline V CDR1 and CDR2: SGHAT, FQNNGV. V gave up 3 bases and J gave up 6 bases, with 7 bases separating them. The CDR3 runs to 12 residues. The CDR3 DNA follows: TGTGCCAGCAGCTTTCTCCCCGATACGCAGTATTTT. It translates to CASSFLPDTQYF.

This clonotype was detected ten times or more. V usage is TRBV7-2 and J usage is TRBJ2-2; D might be TRBD1 (5 bases). V was shortened by 1 base and J by 1 base, with 10 bases between the two germline ends. CDR3 length: 16 amino acids. Per the germline V gene, CDR1 is SGHTA and CDR2 is FQGNSA. The DNA for the CDR3 is TGTGCCAGCAGCTTAGGGGGTCAGGGGAACACCGGGGAGCTGTTTTTT. This codes for CASSLGGQGNTGELFF.

CDR3 protein: CASRRQGVPYEQYF. The CDR3 DNA is TGTGCCAGTAGGCGACAGGGCGTTCCCTACGAGCAGTACTTC. The chain carries TRBV19 and TRBJ2-7; 7 nucleotides agree with TRBD1. The CDR3 length is 14 residues. V was pared by 6 bases and J by 2 bases, with 7 bases of the junction left unmatched. Per germline, CDR1 LNHDA and CDR2 SQIVND (reference sequence). The full variable domain, its missing parts supplied by reference TRBV19 and TRBJ2-7, is DGGITQSPKYLFRKEGQNVTLSCEQNLNHDAMYWYRQDPGQGLRLIYYSQIVNDFQKGDIAEGYSVSREKKESFPLTVTSAQKNPTAFYLCASRRQGVPYEQYFGPGTRLTVT.

V gene TRBV7-2 combines with J gene TRBJ2-5; TRBD2 aligns across 9 bases. The germline CDR1 and CDR2 sequences are SGHTA and FQGNSA. The junction had 7 bases not matched to a gene; V was cut back by 3 bases and J by 2 bases. This CDR3 has 16 amino acids. CDR3 DNA sequence: TGTGCCAGCAGCTTGGCCGGGACTAGCCCTCAAGAGACCCAGTACTTC. As protein: CASSLAGTSPQETQYF.